These T cell receptor beta chains were read from a single sample in a study of OX40 agonist ivuxolimab in advanced cancers. This table comes from immunoSEQ multiplex PCR, and its TCRdb copy is limited to in-frame clones, with some not included. The repertoire includes fewer than 110,000 clones, around 90% of them detected once, and about 1.2% sits in the top ten. The sequences come from CD4+ or CD8+ T cells sorted from blood, collected in a trial of the OX40 agonist ivuxolimab. The receptor set was obtained from an adult with an advanced solid tumor such as melanoma, head and neck, liver or kidney cancer. Both conserved end residues are part of each CDR3. D genes are given only for firm matches. Size values are once, few and many counts, or a class for expanded clones, and some rows have none.

D gene: -
J gene: TRBJ2-1
clone size: once
V gene: TRBV5-4
CDR3 DNA: TGTGCCAGCAGCTTGGCCGGGATAGGGCTGTACAATGAGCAGTTCTTC
CDR3 protein: CASSLAGIGLYNEQFF

D gene: -
J gene: TRBJ1-5
clone size: -
V gene: TRBV28
CDR3 DNA: TGTGCCAGCATTAATGGGGGTGGCGGCAATCAGCCCCAGCATTTT
CDR3 protein: CASINGGGGNQPQHF

D gene: -
J gene: TRBJ1-4
clone size: once
V gene: TRBV4-3
CDR3 DNA: TGCGCCAGCAGCCCCGGACCCACCTCAGGAACTAATGAAAAACTGTTTTTT
CDR3 protein: CASSPGPTSGTNEKLFF

D gene: -
J gene: TRBJ1-5
clone size: -
V gene: TRBV2
CDR3 DNA: TGTGCCAGCAGCATCACCCCGACAGGAGGCCAGCCCCAGCATTTT
CDR3 protein: CASSITPTGGQPQHF

D gene: TRBD1
J gene: TRBJ1-1
clone size: -
V gene: TRBV2
CDR3 DNA: TGTGCCAGCAAATCGGGACAGGGGTACACTGAAGCTTTCTTT
CDR3 protein: CASKSGQGYTEAFF

D gene: -
J gene: TRBJ2-7
clone size: -
V gene: TRBV28
CDR3 DNA: TGTGCCACCACGCGCCCCGGGGGCTCCTACGAGCAGTACTTC
CDR3 protein: CATTRPGGSYEQYF

D gene: -
J gene: TRBJ1-1
clone size: -
V gene: TRBV19
CDR3 DNA: TGTGCCAGTAGTCCGCACTCCGGGCGTCCCACTGAAGCTTTCTTT
CDR3 protein: CASSPHSGRPTEAFF

D gene: -
J gene: TRBJ2-7
clone size: -
V gene: TRBV5-8
CDR3 DNA: TGTGCCAGCAGCGGCCGGGACAACTCCTACGAGCAGTACTTC
CDR3 protein: CASSGRDNSYEQYF

D gene: -
J gene: TRBJ1-3
clone size: few
V gene: TRBV7-2
CDR3 DNA: TGTGCCAGCAGCCCACAGACAATGTCGGCTGGAAACACCATATATTTT
CDR3 protein: CASSPQTMSAGNTIYF

D gene: -
J gene: TRBJ2-7
clone size: -
V gene: TRBV6-5
CDR3 DNA: TGTGCCAGCAGTCCGACCTCAGACCAGCAGTACTTC
CDR3 protein: CASSPTSDQQYF

D gene: -
J gene: TRBJ2-3
clone size: once
V gene: TRBV7-3
CDR3 DNA: TGTGCCAGCAGCTCATACACAGGGACAGATACGCAGTATTTT
CDR3 protein: CASSSYTGTDTQYF

D gene: -
J gene: TRBJ2-3
clone size: -
V gene: TRBV9
CDR3 DNA: TGTGCCAGCAGCGTAGGAGAGGGAGTCTTTGGTACGCAGTATTTT
CDR3 protein: CASSVGEGVFGTQYF

D gene: -
J gene: TRBJ1-2
clone size: -
V gene: TRBV5-1
CDR3 DNA: TGCGCCAGCAGCTTCACAGAATATCAGTATGGCTACACCTTC
CDR3 protein: CASSFTEYQYGYTF

D gene: TRBD2
J gene: TRBJ2-1
clone size: -
V gene: TRBV28
CDR3 DNA: TGTGCCAGCAGTTTGGTGGTACTAGCGGTTAATGAGCAGTTCTTC
CDR3 protein: CASSLVVLAVNEQFF

D gene: TRBD2
J gene: TRBJ2-7
clone size: -
V gene: TRBV11-2
CDR3 DNA: TGTGCCAGCAGCCCGCGGGAGGGCGGGAGGTACGAGCAGTACTTC
CDR3 protein: CASSPREGGRYEQYF

D gene: -
J gene: TRBJ1-5
clone size: -
V gene: TRBV28
CDR3 DNA: TGTGCCAGCTTACAGCAAAGCAATCAGCCCCAGCATTTT
CDR3 protein: CASLQQSNQPQHF

D gene: TRBD1
J gene: TRBJ1-2
clone size: -
V gene: TRBV25-1
CDR3 DNA: TGTGCCAGCAGTGACCGGGGACAGTTCTATGGCTACACCTTC
CDR3 protein: CASSDRGQFYGYTF

D gene: TRBD2
J gene: TRBJ2-1
clone size: -
V gene: TRBV4-2
CDR3 DNA: TGTGCCAGCAGCCAACCTCCCGGGACTAGCGTAGGCAATGAGCAGTTCTTC
CDR3 protein: CASSQPPGTSVGNEQFF

D gene: -
J gene: TRBJ2-1
clone size: -
V gene: TRBV28
CDR3 DNA: TGTGCCAGCAGTTTACGGTACAATGAGCAGTTCTTC
CDR3 protein: CASSLRYNEQFF

D gene: TRBD1
J gene: TRBJ2-1
clone size: -
V gene: TRBV12-5
CDR3 DNA: TGTGCTAGTGGTTTGTCCCGGGACAGGGGGCGTTCGGCCTTCCCCTACAATGAGCAGTTCTTC
CDR3 protein: CASGLSRDRGRSAFPYNEQFF

D gene: TRBD1
J gene: TRBJ1-2
clone size: once
V gene: TRBV14
CDR3 DNA: TGTGCCAGCAGCCCACGGACAGGGGATGGCTACACCTTC
CDR3 protein: CASSPRTGDGYTF

D gene: -
J gene: TRBJ2-1
clone size: once
V gene: TRBV6-1
CDR3 DNA: TGTGCCAGCAGTGAAGCGGGTAATGAGCAGTTCTTC
CDR3 protein: CASSEAGNEQFF

D gene: -
J gene: TRBJ2-7
clone size: few
V gene: TRBV6-1
CDR3 DNA: TGTGCCAGCAGTGAAGGGGTGGGGGTCCGGTACTTC
CDR3 protein: CASSEGVGVRYF

D gene: -
J gene: TRBJ1-1
clone size: -
V gene: TRBV2
CDR3 DNA: TGTGCCAGCAGCCAGGGGCTCAACACTGAAGCTTTCTTT
CDR3 protein: CASSQGLNTEAFF

D gene: -
J gene: TRBJ2-7
clone size: -
V gene: TRBV7-7
CDR3 DNA: TGTGCTAGCAGCTTAGATTACGGGAATGAGCAGTACTTC
CDR3 protein: CASSLDYGNEQYF

D gene: -
J gene: TRBJ1-1
clone size: -
V gene: TRBV28
CDR3 DNA: TGTGCCAGCCCCCCGGAGAGGGCTAACACTGAAGCTTTCTTT
CDR3 protein: CASPPERANTEAFF

D gene: TRBD1
J gene: TRBJ2-2
clone size: -
V gene: TRBV25-1
CDR3 DNA: TGTGCCAGCAGTATACAGGGGCCGGGCACCGGGGAGCTGTTTTTT
CDR3 protein: CASSIQGPGTGELFF

D gene: TRBD1
J gene: TRBJ1-1
clone size: -
V gene: TRBV28
CDR3 DNA: TGTGCCAGCAGTTTATACCCCCGACAGGGCTTACGCGCTGAAGCTTTCTTT
CDR3 protein: CASSLYPRQGLRAEAFF

D gene: -
J gene: TRBJ2-5
clone size: -
V gene: TRBV6-1
CDR3 DNA: TGTGCCAGCAGTGAGTGGCAGTCACAAGAGACCCAGTACTTC
CDR3 protein: CASSEWQSQETQYF

D gene: -
J gene: TRBJ1-2
clone size: -
V gene: TRBV11-2
CDR3 DNA: TGTGCCAGCAGCTCCCCGACAGCCTATGGCTACACCTTC
CDR3 protein: CASSSPTAYGYTF

D gene: TRBD1
J gene: TRBJ1-1
clone size: -
V gene: TRBV6-5
CDR3 DNA: TGTGCCAGCAACCTAAACAGGGGAGGGGGCACTGAAGCTTTCTTT
CDR3 protein: CASNLNRGGGTEAFF

D gene: -
J gene: TRBJ1-1
clone size: -
V gene: TRBV18
CDR3 DNA: TGTGCCAGCTCACCATTCTGGGAAGAGAACACTGAAGCTTTCTTT
CDR3 protein: CASSPFWEENTEAFF

D gene: -
J gene: TRBJ1-5
clone size: -
V gene: TRBV6-5
CDR3 DNA: TGTGCCAGCAGCCGACGGTGGGGAGATCAGCCCCAGCATTTT
CDR3 protein: CASSRRWGDQPQHF

D gene: -
J gene: TRBJ1-5
clone size: -
V gene: TRBV2
CDR3 DNA: TGTGCCAGCAGCTACCTCGCGGGCTCGGGAGGCAATCAGCCCCAGCATTTT
CDR3 protein: CASSYLAGSGGNQPQHF

D gene: TRBD1
J gene: TRBJ1-2
clone size: -
V gene: TRBV7-3
CDR3 DNA: TGTGCCAGCAGCTTAATTACGACAGGGTTTGGCTACACCTTC
CDR3 protein: CASSLITTGFGYTF

D gene: -
J gene: TRBJ1-5
clone size: once
V gene: TRBV5-4
CDR3 DNA: TGTGCCAGCAGCCTTTCCGGCGGGCAGCCCCAGCATTTT
CDR3 protein: CASSLSGGQPQHF

D gene: -
J gene: TRBJ2-1
clone size: -
V gene: TRBV29-1
CDR3 DNA: TGCAGCGCCGGGGACATTTACAATGAGCAGTTCTTC
CDR3 protein: CSAGDIYNEQFF

D gene: -
J gene: TRBJ2-7
clone size: -
V gene: TRBV4-3
CDR3 DNA: TGCGCCAGCAGCCCTTCGTCGACAGGCCGCTCCTACGAGCAGTACTTC
CDR3 protein: CASSPSSTGRSYEQYF

D gene: -
J gene: TRBJ2-7
clone size: -
V gene: TRBV6-6
CDR3 DNA: TGTGCCAGCAGTGGAGGGACGACAGCCCACTCCTACGAGCAGTACTTC
CDR3 protein: CASSGGTTAHSYEQYF

D gene: -
J gene: TRBJ2-5
clone size: -
V gene: TRBV10-3
CDR3 DNA: TGTGCCATCAGTGAGGATAGGCATATGGGGACCCAGTACTTC
CDR3 protein: CAISEDRHMGTQYF

D gene: -
J gene: TRBJ2-5
clone size: -
V gene: TRBV18
CDR3 DNA: TGTGCCAGCTCACCTGGCCAAGAGACCCAGTACTTC
CDR3 protein: CASSPGQETQYF

D gene: -
J gene: TRBJ2-3
clone size: -
V gene: TRBV7-3
CDR3 DNA: TGTGCCAGCAGCTTAAGCAGGGCAGATACGCAGTATTTT
CDR3 protein: CASSLSRADTQYF

D gene: -
J gene: TRBJ1-1
clone size: -
V gene: TRBV10-3
CDR3 DNA: TGTGCCATCAGTGAGTCTCTGAACACTGAAGCTTTCTTT
CDR3 protein: CAISESLNTEAFF

D gene: -
J gene: TRBJ1-5
clone size: -
V gene: TRBV28
CDR3 DNA: TGTGCCAGCGCCGGACATCGCGGGTACAATCAGCCCCAGCATTTT
CDR3 protein: CASAGHRGYNQPQHF

D gene: TRBD1
J gene: TRBJ2-3
clone size: -
V gene: TRBV7-3
CDR3 DNA: TGTGCCAGCAGCGCTTACAGGGGAAAGGATACGCAGTATTTT
CDR3 protein: CASSAYRGKDTQYF

D gene: -
J gene: TRBJ2-7
clone size: -
V gene: TRBV28
CDR3 DNA: TGTGCCAGCAGTTCTCTCGGAGTAGTCTTCGATGGCGAGCAGTACTTC
CDR3 protein: CASSSLGVVFDGEQYF

D gene: -
J gene: TRBJ2-2
clone size: -
V gene: TRBV14
CDR3 DNA: TGTGCCAGCAGCCAAGATAGAGCCGGGGAGCTGTTTTTT
CDR3 protein: CASSQDRAGELFF

D gene: -
J gene: TRBJ1-6
clone size: -
V gene: TRBV6-1
CDR3 DNA: TGTGCCAGCAGTGGTACGGGACGGTATAATTCACCCCTCCACTTT
CDR3 protein: CASSGTGRYNSPLHF

D gene: -
J gene: TRBJ2-7
clone size: -
V gene: TRBV6-5
CDR3 DNA: TGTGCCAGCTCCCCCCAGGGCAGGATGTACGAGCAGTACTTC
CDR3 protein: CASSPQGRMYEQYF

D gene: TRBD1
J gene: TRBJ2-3
clone size: -
V gene: TRBV7-6
CDR3 DNA: TGTGCCAGCAGACGGGGACAGTTCACAGATACGCAGTATTTT
CDR3 protein: CASRRGQFTDTQYF

D gene: -
J gene: TRBJ2-7
clone size: once
V gene: TRBV29-1
CDR3 DNA: TGCAGCGTTGCTAGGACCTACGAGCAGTACTTC
CDR3 protein: CSVARTYEQYF

D gene: -
J gene: TRBJ1-5
clone size: -
V gene: TRBV19
CDR3 DNA: TGTGCCAGTAGTCGGGGAACAGGGCACAATCAGCCCCAGCATTTT
CDR3 protein: CASSRGTGHNQPQHF

D gene: -
J gene: TRBJ1-4
clone size: -
V gene: TRBV4-1
CDR3 DNA: TGCGCCAGCAGCCACGGTGACTTATCTCCAACTAATGAAAAACTGTTTTTT
CDR3 protein: CASSHGDLSPTNEKLFF

D gene: -
J gene: TRBJ2-2
clone size: -
V gene: TRBV5-1
CDR3 DNA: TGCGCCAGCAGTGGGGGATACACCGGGGAGCTGTTTTTT
CDR3 protein: CASSGGYTGELFF

D gene: -
J gene: TRBJ2-1
clone size: -
V gene: TRBV7-3
CDR3 DNA: TGTGCCAGCAGCTTAGATCCAAAAGCCAATGAGCAGTTCTTC
CDR3 protein: CASSLDPKANEQFF

D gene: TRBD1
J gene: TRBJ1-2
clone size: -
V gene: TRBV4-3
CDR3 DNA: TGCGCCAGCAGCCAAGATAGGGGACAGGGGGCAAATGGCTACACCTTC
CDR3 protein: CASSQDRGQGANGYTF

D gene: -
J gene: TRBJ1-2
clone size: -
V gene: TRBV19
CDR3 DNA: TGTGCCAGTAGCCCCACAGGATCCCCGTATCATGGCTACACCTTC
CDR3 protein: CASSPTGSPYHGYTF